A selection of T cell receptor beta chains follows, all from one sample in a study of OX40 agonist ivuxolimab in advanced cancers. Produced via immunoSEQ multiplex PCR; TCRdb's table is partial and in-frame only. The repertoire holds roughly 92,000 clones, with 80% to 95% as singletons. The sequenced sample was CD4+ or CD8+ T cells sorted from blood, obtained in a trial of the OX40 agonist ivuxolimab. The origin of the receptors is an adult with an advanced solid tumor such as melanoma, head and neck, liver or kidney cancer. Both conserved end residues are part of each CDR3. Expanded clones get a size class; other rows say once, few or many, or leave the size out.

NA	TRBJ1-2	TRBV19	CASSIDVTGYYGYTF
once	TRBJ2-1	TRBV29-1	CSAQGASGYNEQFF
NA	TRBJ1-2	TRBV2	CASSESGQTGYGYTF
once	TRBJ2-7	TRBV6-6	CASSRLAGDEQYF
NA	TRBJ1-2	TRBV9	CASSAQGAWYGYTF
NA	TRBJ2-7	TRBV9	CASSPRTGTGDEQYF
NA	TRBJ2-1	TRBV19	CASSLTGTTNNEQFF
NA	TRBJ2-7	TRBV13	CASSLGLASVPYEQYF
few	TRBJ1-1	TRBV27	CASSFSGAPNTEAFF
NA	TRBJ2-1	TRBV6-6	CASSYSTGSYNEQFF
NA	TRBJ2-3	TRBV27	CASIPTSGSGDTQYF
NA	TRBJ1-2	TRBV5-6	CASSEMTGGGYGYTF
few	TRBJ1-6	TRBV6-5	CASSPTPNSPLHF
NA	TRBJ1-1	TRBV27	CASSLSGSNTEAFF
NA	TRBJ2-5	TRBV19	CASSIGMVESTMGGETQYF
NA	TRBJ1-5	TRBV10-3	CAISEPGSNQPQHF